Below, 12 T cell receptor beta chains from the same sample are listed, as sequenced in a study of patients and donors after allogeneic stem cell transplantation. One entry per CDR3 protein results from TCRdb running MiXCR on the RT-PCR reads. The sample includes 50,000 to 60,000 distinct CDR3 sequences, roughly 13% of them seen just once. Sequenced input: blood, either unsorted or a sorted T cell fraction (not recorded which). The receptors come from a human donor who was either an allogeneic HSCT recipient or a stem cell or donor lymphocyte infusion donor (not recorded which). It is not recorded whose cells these are; they may come from a transplant donor.

At least ten counts were recorded for this clonotype. The chain recombines TRBV29-1 with TRBJ2-1; D is uncertain. Germline V lookup: CDR1 SQVTM, CDR2 ANQGSEA. The V end lost 4 bases, the J end lost 5 bases, and 15 bases lay between the germline ends. CDR3 length equals 14 residues. The CDR3 loop is CSVVRAFQHNEQFF. CDR3 bases: TGCAGCGTTGTACGGGCGTTCCAGCACAATGAGCAGTTCTTC.

This clonotype was picked up many times. V is TRBV19 and J is TRBJ1-2; D is possibly TRBD1 (5 bases). Germline V CDR1 and CDR2: LNHDA, SQIVND (reference sequence). The V end was cut by 7 bases, the J end by 0 bases, with 18 bases between. The CDR3 extends over 16 amino acids. CDR3 residues: CASTYSWDGSNYGYTF. The CDR3 nucleotides are TGTGCCAGTACCTACTCCTGGGACGGCTCTAACTATGGCTACACCTTC.

The chain employs TRBV11-3 and TRBJ2-7; D may be TRBD1 (5 bases). The CDR3 consists of 15 residues. The V gene lost 3 bases and the J gene lost 2 bases, with 14 bases spanning the gap. Looked up from germline, CDR1 is SGHNT and CDR2 is YENEEA. Written as DNA, the CDR3 is TGTGCCAGCAGCTTGGGGTTACAGGTAACCTACGAGCAGTACTTC. Protein product: CASSLGLQVTYEQYF.

Many counts were recorded for this clonotype. The chain joins TRBV5-8 to TRBJ1-5; no clear D gene. This CDR3 is 13 amino acids long. Trimming took 0 bases from V and 1 from J, leaving 2 bases between them. Germline-derived CDR1 and CDR2 are SGHTS and YDEGEE. This CDR3 is CASSLESNQPQHF. The CDR3 DNA is TGTGCCAGCAGCTTGGAGAGCAATCAGCCCCAGCATTTT.

The V and J genes are TRBV25-1 and TRBJ1-3; no reliable D call. The V gene's germline CDR1 is MGHDK and CDR2 SYGVNS. This CDR3 has 14 residues. The V and J ends lost 5 bases and 1 base respectively, with 9 bases between them. CDR3 nucleotides: TGTGCCAGCAGTAGCTACAGATCTGGAAACACCATATATTTT. Translation: CASSSYRSGNTIYF.

Ten or more counts support this clonotype. This chain links TRBV5-4 with TRBJ2-3; TRBD1 matches 7 bases. The CDR3 loop spans 15 amino acids. Looked up from germline, CDR1 is SGHNT and CDR2 is YYREEE (reference sequence). Trimming removed 0 bases from V and 0 bases from J; junction bases left unmatched: 1. Here the CDR3 reads CASSLVQGSTDTQYF. The CDR3, as DNA: TGTGCCAGCAGCTTGGTACAGGGGAGCACAGATACGCAGTATTTT.

This clonotype was detected ten times or more. The V call is TRBV5-5, the J call TRBJ1-1; no definite D call. Trimming left V 0 bases short and J 1 base short, with 7 bases between. This CDR3 has 14 residues. Looked up from germline, CDR1 is SGHKS and CDR2 is YYEKEE (reference sequence). The CDR3, as DNA: TGTGCCAGCAGCTTGGGATGGGAGAACACTGAAGCTTTCTTT. Its protein is CASSLGWENTEAFF.

This clonotype is labeled medium-sized (0.01 to 0.1%). The V gene is TRBV12-3 or TRBV12-4, the J gene TRBJ1-1; D is undetermined. Trimming took 2 bases from V and 11 from J, leaving 6 bases between them. The CDR3 is made up of 10 amino acids. CDR3: CASSLTRAFF. As DNA, the CDR3 is TGTGCCAGCAGTTTAACTAGGGCTTTCTTT.

This clonotype has ten or more counts. The CDR3 region has the DNA TGTGCCAGCAGGAACAATTTGTCTAATTCACCCCTCCACTTT. Translated: CASRNNLSNSPLHF. This chain links TRBV6-5 with TRBJ1-6, with D hard to call. Trimming cost V 6 bases and J 6 bases, with 12 bases left between them. The CDR3 is 14 amino acids. CDR1 MNHEY and CDR2 SVGAGI come from the germline V gene.

This clonotype was seen a handful of times. The rearrangement uses TRBV25-1 and TRBJ2-3, with 10 bases fitting TRBD1. Looked up from germline, CDR1 is MGHDK and CDR2 is SYGVNS. After removal of 6 bases from V and 3 bases from J, the junction contained 9 bases not matched to a gene. The CDR3 runs to 16 residues. For the CDR3, the DNA is TGTGCCAGCAGCCCGGGACAGGGGATGAGTACAGATACGCAGTATTTT. Encoded protein: CASSPGQGMSTDTQYF.

A few counts support this clonotype. The chain combines TRBV27 with TRBJ2-6; D ambiguous. Germline CDR1 reads MNHEY; CDR2 reads SMNVEV (reference sequence). The CDR3 runs 16 residues. V was clipped by 5 bases and J by 1 base, with 12 bases between them. The chain's CDR3 is CASSPQLHSGANVLTF. The CDR3 DNA sequence: TGTGCCAGCAGTCCTCAATTGCATTCTGGGGCCAACGTCCTGACTTTC.

The chain uses TRBV10-3 and TRBJ2-5, with TRBD2 matching over 10 bases. With V trimmed by 2 bases and J by 4 bases, 13 bases remained unmatched. In germline, CDR1 is ENHRY, CDR2 SYGVKD. CDR3 length equals 18 residues. The chain's CDR3 is CAISEGLAGAILRETQYF. For the CDR3, the DNA is TGTGCCATCAGTGAGGGCCTAGCGGGAGCGATTTTAAGAGAGACCCAGTACTTC.